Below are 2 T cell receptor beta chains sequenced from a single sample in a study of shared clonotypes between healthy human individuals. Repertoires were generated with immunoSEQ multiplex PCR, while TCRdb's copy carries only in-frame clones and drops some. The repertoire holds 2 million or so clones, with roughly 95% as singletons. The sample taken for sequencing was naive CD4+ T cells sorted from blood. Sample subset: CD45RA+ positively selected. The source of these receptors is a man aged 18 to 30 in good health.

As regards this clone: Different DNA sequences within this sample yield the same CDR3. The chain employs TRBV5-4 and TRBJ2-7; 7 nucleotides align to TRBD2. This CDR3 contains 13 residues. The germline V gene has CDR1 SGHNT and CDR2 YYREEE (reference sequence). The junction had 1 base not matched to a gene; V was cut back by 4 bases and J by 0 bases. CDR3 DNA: TGTGCCAGCAGCCGGGGGGTCTCCTACGAGCAGTACTTC. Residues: CASSRGVSYEQYF. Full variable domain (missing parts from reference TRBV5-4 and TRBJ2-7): ETGVTQSPTHLIKTRGQQVTLRCSSQSGHNTVSWYQQALGQGPQFIFQYYREEENGRGNFPPRFSGLQFPNYSSELNVNALELDDSALYLCASSRGVSYEQYFGPGTRLTVT.

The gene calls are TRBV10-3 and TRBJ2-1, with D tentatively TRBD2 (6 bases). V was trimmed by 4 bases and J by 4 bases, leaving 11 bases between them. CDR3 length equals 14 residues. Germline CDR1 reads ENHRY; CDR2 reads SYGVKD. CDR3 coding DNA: TGTGCCATCAGTGGCCGGGACTTATACAATGAGCAGTTCTTC. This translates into CAISGRDLYNEQFF.